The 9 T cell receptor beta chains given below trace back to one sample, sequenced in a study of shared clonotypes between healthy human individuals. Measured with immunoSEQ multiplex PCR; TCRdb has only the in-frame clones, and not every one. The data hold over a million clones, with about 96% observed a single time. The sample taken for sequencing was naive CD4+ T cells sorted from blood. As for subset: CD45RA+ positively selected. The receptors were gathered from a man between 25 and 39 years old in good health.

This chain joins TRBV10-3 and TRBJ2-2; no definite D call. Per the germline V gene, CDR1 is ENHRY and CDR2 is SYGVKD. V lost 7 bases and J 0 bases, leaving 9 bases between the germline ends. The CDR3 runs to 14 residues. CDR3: CAITSSANTGELFF. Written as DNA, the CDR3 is TGTGCCATCACGAGCAGCGCGAACACCGGGGAGCTGTTTTTT.

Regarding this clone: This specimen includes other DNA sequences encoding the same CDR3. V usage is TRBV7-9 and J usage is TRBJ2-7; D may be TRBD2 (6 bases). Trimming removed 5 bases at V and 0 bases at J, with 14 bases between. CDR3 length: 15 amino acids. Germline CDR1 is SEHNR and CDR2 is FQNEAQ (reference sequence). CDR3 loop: CASSPRRESSYEQYF. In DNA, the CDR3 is TGTGCCAGCAGCCCCCGCCGGGAGAGCTCCTACGAGCAGTACTTC.

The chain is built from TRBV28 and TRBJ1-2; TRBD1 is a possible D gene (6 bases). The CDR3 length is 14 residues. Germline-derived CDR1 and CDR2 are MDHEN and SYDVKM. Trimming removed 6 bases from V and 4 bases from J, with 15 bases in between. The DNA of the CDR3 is TGTGCCAGCAGAACCCAGGGGAGGGCCTATGGCTACACCTTC. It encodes CASRTQGRAYGYTF.

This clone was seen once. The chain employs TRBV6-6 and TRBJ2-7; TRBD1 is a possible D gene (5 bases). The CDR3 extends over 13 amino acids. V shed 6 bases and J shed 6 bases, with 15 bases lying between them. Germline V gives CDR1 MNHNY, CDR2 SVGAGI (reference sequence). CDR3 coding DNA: TGTGCCAGCAGCTTCTTACGTACAGGCGAGCAGTACTTC. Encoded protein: CASSFLRTGEQYF.

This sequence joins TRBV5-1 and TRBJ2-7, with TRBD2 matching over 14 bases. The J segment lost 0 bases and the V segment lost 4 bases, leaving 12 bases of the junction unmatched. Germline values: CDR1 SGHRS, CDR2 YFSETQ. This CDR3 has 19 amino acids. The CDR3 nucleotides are TGCGCCAGCAGCACGAGACTAGCGGGAGGGCCGCGAGCCTCCTACGAGCAGTACTTC. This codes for CASSTRLAGGPRASYEQYF.

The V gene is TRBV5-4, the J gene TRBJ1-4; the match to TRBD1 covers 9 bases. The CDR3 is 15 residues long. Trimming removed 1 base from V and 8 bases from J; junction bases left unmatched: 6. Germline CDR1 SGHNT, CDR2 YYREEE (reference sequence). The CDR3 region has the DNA TGTGCCAGCAGCTTGAAGACAGGGGGTGGGGAAAAACTGTTTTTT. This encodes CASSLKTGGGEKLFF.

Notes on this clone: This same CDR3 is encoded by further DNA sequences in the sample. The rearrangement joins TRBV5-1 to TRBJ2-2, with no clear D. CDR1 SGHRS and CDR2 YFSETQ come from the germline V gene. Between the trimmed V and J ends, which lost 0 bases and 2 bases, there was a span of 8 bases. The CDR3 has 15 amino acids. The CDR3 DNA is TGCGCCAGCAGCTTGGGGACCCTTAACACCGGGGAGCTGTTTTTT. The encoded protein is CASSLGTLNTGELFF.

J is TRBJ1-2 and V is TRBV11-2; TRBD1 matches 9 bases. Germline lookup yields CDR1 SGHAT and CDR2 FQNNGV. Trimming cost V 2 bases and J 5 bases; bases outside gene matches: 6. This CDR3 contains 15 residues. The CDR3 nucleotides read TGTGCCAGCAGCTTAACGGGACAGGGTATTTATGGCTACACCTTC. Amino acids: CASSLTGQGIYGYTF.

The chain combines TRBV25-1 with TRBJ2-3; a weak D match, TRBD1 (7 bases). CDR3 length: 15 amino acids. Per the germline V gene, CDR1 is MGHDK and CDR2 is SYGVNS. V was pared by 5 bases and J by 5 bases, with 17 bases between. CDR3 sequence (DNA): TGTGCCAGCAGTCTTTGGCGGGACAGCTTAGATACGCAGTATTTT. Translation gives CASSLWRDSLDTQYF.